One and the same sample provided the 5 T cell receptor beta chains below, sequenced in a study of cytomegalovirus exposure and HLA in healthy donors listed by TCRdb under 2017. Library preparation was by the immunoSEQ multiplex PCR assay. For the multiplex PCR, a mixture combining 60 forward primers for TCR Vbeta segments and 13 reverse primers for TCR Jbeta segments was used. TCRdb carries this immuneACCESS record with in-frame sequences only. Its versions omit some clonotypes, under half of them owing to an unresolved V gene in the studies checked, with the rest unexplained. For this sample the table gives around 140,000 clones, of which around 10% were detected only once. The leading ten clones occupy less than 2% of the sample. Sequenced material: PBMCs. Receptors originate from a man aged 50 to 59 in good health and CMV-seronegative.

J is TRBJ1-1 and V is TRBV10-3, with D perhaps TRBD1 (5 bases). Trimming left V 6 bases short and J 4 bases short, with 12 bases between. CDR1 is ENHRY, CDR2 SYGVKD, per germline. This CDR3 spans 13 amino acids. CDR3 nucleotide sequence: TGTGCCATCAGCCAGGGCGGGGGCACTGAAGCTTTCTTT. Translating it yields CAISQGGGTEAFF.

This clone showed up just a few times. CDR3 bases: TGTGCCAGCAGTGAAGGAGGGCGAGGCCCCCACTTT. This codes for CASSEGGRGPHF. The chain employs TRBV6-1 and TRBJ1-6; D gene unclear. Germline-derived CDR1 and CDR2 are MNHNS and SASEGT. This CDR3 spans 12 amino acids. The V gene lost 1 base and the J gene lost 18 bases, with 13 bases spanning the gap.

Comments on this clone: A read error may produce the germline difference seen at one junction end. The same CDR3 arises from other DNA sequences in this sample as well. This chain connects TRBV6-7 to TRBJ2-7; D unresolved. TRBV6-7 is designated an ORF whose function remains uncertain. The CDR3 is made up of 13 amino acids. The CDR3: CASSNRAPYEQYF. CDR3 nucleotide sequence: TGTGCCAGCAGTAACAGAGCCCCCTACGAACAGTACTTC.

This clone has more than one count but fewer than ten. The chain carries TRBV2 and TRBJ1-5, with D perhaps matching TRBD1 (6 bases). In germline, CDR1 is SNHLY, CDR2 FYNNEI. V lost 6 bases to trimming and J lost 7 bases, with 10 bases between them. The CDR3 length is 12 residues. Written as DNA, the CDR3 is TGTGCCAGCAGGATGGGGGCCCAGCCCCAGCATTTT. It is translated as CASRMGAQPQHF.

This chain uses TRBV27 with TRBJ2-7; TRBD2 aligns across 14 bases. The V segment lost 0 bases and the J segment 7 bases; nucleotides outside the gene matches: 5. The CDR3 extends over 16 amino acids. Germline V gives CDR1 MNHEY, CDR2 SMNVEV (reference sequence). CDR3 nucleotide sequence: TGTGCCAGCAGTTTATCGGGGACTAGCGGGGGCTTGGAGCAGTACTTC. Translation: CASSLSGTSGGLEQYF.